These 3 T cell receptor beta chains were sequenced from one sample in a study of cytomegalovirus exposure and HLA in healthy donors (dated by TCRdb to about 2017). Library preparation was by the immunoSEQ multiplex PCR assay. For the multiplex PCR, a mixture combining 60 forward primers for TCR Vbeta segments and 13 reverse primers for TCR Jbeta segments was used. TCRdb took this table from immuneACCESS and kept in-frame rearrangements with V and J called. Such tables lack part of the clones; where checked against another copy, unresolved V genes explain under half of the gap, and the rest is unexplained. Here the sample has 110,000 to 150,000 clones; roughly three quarters occur a single time. The ten biggest clones cover about 4.5% of the sample. The sample was PBMCs. The origin of the receptors is a man aged 60-69 years in good health and CMV-seronegative.

The J gene is TRBJ2-7, the V gene TRBV19; 10 nucleotides align to TRBD1. The germline V gene has CDR1 LNHDA and CDR2 SQIVND (reference sequence). This CDR3 spans 11 amino acids. The trim removed 8 bases at V and 12 bases at J, leaving 7 bases unmatched. The CDR3 nucleotides read TGTGCCAGTGAGAATTGGGACAGGGGGTACTTC. Protein sequence: CASENWDRGYF.

The chain uses TRBV5-4 and TRBJ1-3, with TRBD1 identical over 7 bases. V lost 3 bases and J lost 4; bases outside the gene matches: 7. CDR1 and CDR2 from the germline V gene are SGHNT and YYREEE (reference sequence). The CDR3 contains 15 residues. This CDR3 reads CASSSEGARGNTIYF. CDR3 bases: TGTGCCAGCAGCTCCGAGGGGGCGAGGGGAAACACCATATATTTT.

This clone has just a few counts. V usage is TRBV7-9 and J usage is TRBJ1-4; possibly TRBD1 for D (6 bases). Germline CDR1 and CDR2: SEHNR and FQNEAQ (reference sequence). The CDR3 covers 13 residues. The V end was cut by 7 bases, the J end by 12 bases, with 18 bases between. The CDR3 is CASTGRGNEELFF. CDR3 bases: TGTGCCAGCACCGGCAGGGGAAATGAGGAACTGTTTTTT.